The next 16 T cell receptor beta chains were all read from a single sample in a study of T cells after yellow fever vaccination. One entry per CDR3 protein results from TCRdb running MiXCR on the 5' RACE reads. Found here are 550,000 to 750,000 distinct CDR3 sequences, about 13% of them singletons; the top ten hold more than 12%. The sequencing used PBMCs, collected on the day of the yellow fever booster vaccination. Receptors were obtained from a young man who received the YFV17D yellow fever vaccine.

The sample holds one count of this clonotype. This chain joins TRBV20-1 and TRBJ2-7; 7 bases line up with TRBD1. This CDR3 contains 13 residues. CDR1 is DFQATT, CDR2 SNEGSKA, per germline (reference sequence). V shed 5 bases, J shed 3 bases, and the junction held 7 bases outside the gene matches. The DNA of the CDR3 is TGCAGTGCTTCGGACAGGAGCTACTACGAGCAGTACTTC. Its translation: CSASDRSYYEQYF.

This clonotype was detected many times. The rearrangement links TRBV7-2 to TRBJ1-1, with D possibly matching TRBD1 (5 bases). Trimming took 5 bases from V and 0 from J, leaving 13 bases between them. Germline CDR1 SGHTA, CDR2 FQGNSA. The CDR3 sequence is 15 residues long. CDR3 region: CASSPRGPMNTEAFF. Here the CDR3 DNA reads TGTGCCAGCAGCCCTCGGGGCCCCATGAACACTGAAGCTTTCTTT. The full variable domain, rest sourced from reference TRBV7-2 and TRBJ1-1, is GAGVSQSPSNKVTEKGKDVELRCDPISGHTALYWYRQSLGQGLEFLIYFQGNSAPDKSGLPSDRFSAERTGGSVSTLTIQRTQQEDSAVYLCASSPRGPMNTEAFFGQGTRLTVV.

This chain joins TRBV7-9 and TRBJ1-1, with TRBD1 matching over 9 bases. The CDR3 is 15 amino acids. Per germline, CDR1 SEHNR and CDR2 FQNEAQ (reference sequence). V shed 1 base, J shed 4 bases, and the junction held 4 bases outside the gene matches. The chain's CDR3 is CASSLGTGGVTEAFF. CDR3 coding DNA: TGTGCCAGCAGCTTAGGCACAGGGGGCGTCACTGAAGCTTTCTTT.

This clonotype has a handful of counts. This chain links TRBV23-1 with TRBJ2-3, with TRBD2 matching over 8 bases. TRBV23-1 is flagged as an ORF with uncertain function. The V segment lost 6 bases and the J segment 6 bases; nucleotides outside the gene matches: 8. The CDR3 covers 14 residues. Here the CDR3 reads CASSKRELADTQYF. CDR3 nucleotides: TGCGCCAGCAGCAAGCGGGAGTTGGCGGATACGCAGTATTTT.

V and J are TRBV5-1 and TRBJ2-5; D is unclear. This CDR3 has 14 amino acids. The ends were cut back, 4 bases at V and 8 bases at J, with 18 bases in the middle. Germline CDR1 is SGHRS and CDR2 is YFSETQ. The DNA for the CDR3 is TGCGCCAGCAGCGACACGACAACCGTACGAACCCAGTACTTC. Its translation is CASSDTTTVRTQYF.

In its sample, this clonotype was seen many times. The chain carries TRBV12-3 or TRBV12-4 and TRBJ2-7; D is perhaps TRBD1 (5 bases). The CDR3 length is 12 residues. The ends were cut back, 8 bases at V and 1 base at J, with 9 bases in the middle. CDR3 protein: CASGAGSYEQYF. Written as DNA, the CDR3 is TGTGCCAGCGGGGCAGGGTCCTACGAGCAGTACTTC.

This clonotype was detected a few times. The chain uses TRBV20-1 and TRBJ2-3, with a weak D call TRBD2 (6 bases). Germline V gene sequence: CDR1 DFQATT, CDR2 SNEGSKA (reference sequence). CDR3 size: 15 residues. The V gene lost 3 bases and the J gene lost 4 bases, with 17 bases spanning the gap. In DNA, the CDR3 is TGCAGTGCTAGTGGGGGTTCCAAGCGGGCAGATACGCAGTATTTT. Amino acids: CSASGGSKRADTQYF.

DNA for the CDR3: TGTGCCAGCAGCTTACGCAGGGCCTACGAGCAGTACTTC. Translated, it gives CASSLRRAYEQYF. The rearrangement uses TRBV7-2 and TRBJ2-7; a weak D match, TRBD1 (5 bases). The germline V gene encodes CDR1 SGHTA and CDR2 FQGNSA. V lost 2 bases and J lost 2, with 7 bases in between. The CDR3 has 13 residues.

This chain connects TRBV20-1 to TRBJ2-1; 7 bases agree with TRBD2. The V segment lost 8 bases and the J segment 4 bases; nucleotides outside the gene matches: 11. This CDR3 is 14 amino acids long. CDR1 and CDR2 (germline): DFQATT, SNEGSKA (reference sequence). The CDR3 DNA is TGCAGTCCGAGAGAGGCGGGAGCTTACAATGAGCAGTTCTTC. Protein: CSPREAGAYNEQFF.

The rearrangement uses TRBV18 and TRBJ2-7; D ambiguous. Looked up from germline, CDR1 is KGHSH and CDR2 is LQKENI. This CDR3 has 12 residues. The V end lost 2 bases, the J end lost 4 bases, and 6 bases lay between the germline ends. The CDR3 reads CASSPEEYEQYF. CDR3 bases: TGTGCCAGCTCACCAGAGGAGTACGAGCAGTACTTC. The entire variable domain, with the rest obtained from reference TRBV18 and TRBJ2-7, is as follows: NAGVMQNPRHLVRRRGQEARLRCSPMKGHSHVYWYRQLPEEGLKFMVYLQKENIIDESGMPKERFSAEFPKEGPSILRIQQVVRGDSAAYFCASSPEEYEQYFGPGTRLTVT.

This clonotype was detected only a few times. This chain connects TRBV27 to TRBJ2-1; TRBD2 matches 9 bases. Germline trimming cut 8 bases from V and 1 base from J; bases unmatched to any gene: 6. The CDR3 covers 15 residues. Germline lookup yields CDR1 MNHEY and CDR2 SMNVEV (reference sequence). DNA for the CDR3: TGTGCCAGCGGATTAGCGGGAGAGTCCTACAATGAGCAGTTCTTC. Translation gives CASGLAGESYNEQFF.

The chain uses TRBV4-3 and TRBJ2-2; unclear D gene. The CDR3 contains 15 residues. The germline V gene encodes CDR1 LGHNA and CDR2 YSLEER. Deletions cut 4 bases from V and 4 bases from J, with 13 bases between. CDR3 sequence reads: CASSPTLAITGELFF. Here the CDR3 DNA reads TGCGCCAGCAGCCCCACCCTGGCTATCACCGGGGAGCTGTTTTTT.

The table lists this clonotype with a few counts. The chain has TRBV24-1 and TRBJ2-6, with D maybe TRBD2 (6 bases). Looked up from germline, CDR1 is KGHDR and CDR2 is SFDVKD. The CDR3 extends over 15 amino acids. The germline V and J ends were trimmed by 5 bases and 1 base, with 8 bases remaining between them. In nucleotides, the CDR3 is TGTGCCACCAGTGTCGGAGGGTCTGGGGCCAACGTCCTGACTTTC. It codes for CATSVGGSGANVLTF.

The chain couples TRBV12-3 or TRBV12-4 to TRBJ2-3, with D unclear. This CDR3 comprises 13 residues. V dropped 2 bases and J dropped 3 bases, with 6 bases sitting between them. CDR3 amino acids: CASSLQETDTQYF. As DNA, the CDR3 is TGTGCCAGCAGTTTACAAGAGACAGATACGCAGTATTTT.

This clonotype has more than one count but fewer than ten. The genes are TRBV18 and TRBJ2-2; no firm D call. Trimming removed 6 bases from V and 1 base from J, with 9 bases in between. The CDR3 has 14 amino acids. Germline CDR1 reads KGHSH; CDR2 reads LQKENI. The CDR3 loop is CASSPNQNTGELFF. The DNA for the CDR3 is TGTGCCAGCTCGCCCAATCAGAACACCGGGGAGCTGTTTTTT.

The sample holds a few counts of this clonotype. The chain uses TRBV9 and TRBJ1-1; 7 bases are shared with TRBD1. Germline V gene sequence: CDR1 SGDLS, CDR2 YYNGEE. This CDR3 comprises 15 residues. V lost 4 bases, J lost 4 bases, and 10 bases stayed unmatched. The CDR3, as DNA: TGTGCCAGCAGCAAACCGGGACAGAGGAGCACTGAAGCTTTCTTT. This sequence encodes CASSKPGQRSTEAFF.